This T cell receptor beta chain originates from a study of beta chain features in type 1 diabetes (dated by TCRdb to about 2018). About the full investigation: Mean age, gender distribution, total cell number and subset yield were not different between patients and healthy donors. A total of 100 million to 110 million sorted cells were examined across all samples, and a strong correlation was observed between cell number per subset and RNA yield. The study compared TCRB repertoires of sorted circulating CD4+ T cell subsets between recently diagnosed type 1 diabetes patients and matched healthy donors. Regulatory and stem cell-like memory subsets were isolated from only 8 patients and roughly eight healthy donors, whereas naive and central memory subsets came from all 28 donors.

General conclusions and limits of the study: The naive, central memory and regulatory TCRB repertoires appeared to resemble one another more closely among patients than among healthy donors. Because cDNA rather than genomic DNA was sequenced, highly expressing activated cells could have been over-represented, although no difference in activation and CD3 levels was found between groups. Only small numbers of individuals were included in the HLA sub-analyses, which left unresolved whether HLA type had any influence on TCRB rearrangement. Type 1 diabetes patients showed a moderate but significant shortening of TCRB CDR3 length in all four CD4+ subsets. PCR might favor shorter templates, but patient and control samples were amplified and corrected together, so any skew would affect both groups equally. At VDJ recombination sites, type 1 diabetes patients had fewer insertions and more deleted nucleotides, which implies abnormalities in thymic rearrangement.

This clone has only one observation. Its cognate antigen has yet to be identified. Base qualities are not at hand, and no much larger clone is one base apart. The CDR3 runs 12 residues from the cysteine to the phenylalanine. Left in the record is the CDR3 DNA by itself, 36 bases read in frame from the first base. From a lookup of the germline V gene, CDR1 and CDR2 are MDHEN and SYDVKM. Between the V and J ends, shortened by 3 bases and 9 bases respectively, the junction contains 6 bases. The entire isolated RNA was reverse transcribed using the High Capacity cDNA Reverse Transcription Kit, and thus expressed TCRB transcripts were sequenced. Naive, central memory and regulatory T cell samples underwent deep immunoSEQ sequencing, averaging about 3.57 million total reads per sample. Sorted cells were lysed in RLT buffer and RNA was extracted with DNase-treated RNeasy Micro or Mini kits, depending on cell number. Each cell subset was processed separately to prevent cross-contamination, with patient and healthy donor samples processed together. TCRB sequences were amplified from cDNA with the immunoSEQ multiplex PCR, producing 87-bp fragments spanning the CDR3 region. The amplicons were sequenced using the Illumina HiSeq platform. As for how the authors treated the data: PCR bias was corrected computationally using synthetic template baselines, and reads within Hamming distance 2 were collapsed, with unmergeable singletons discarded. By aligning reads against IMGT, V, D and J genes, CDR3 length, and insertions or deletions at six rearrangement sites were assigned. Within each subset, clonotype counts were normalized to sorted cell number, and only after that were true diversity and Gini coefficients computed with the tcR R package. The overlap coefficient, calculated on TCRB nucleotide sequences, was used to measure repertoire sharing. Out-of-frame TCRB sequences from naive cells were analyzed to stand in for the pre-selection repertoire. TCRdb provides this immuneACCESS table in a form limited to in-frame rearrangements. Some clones are lacking; in checked studies, under half of them reflect an unresolved V gene, and why the rest are absent is not known. V and J calls and clone size are copied from that table; D and trimming were computed from the DNA. The sample includes about 620,000 clones, with roughly 16% observed a single time. In total, the top ten clones hold around 0.1% of the sample.

Each donor gave one peripheral blood draw, approximately 110 mL on average, collected into heparinised tubes. A BD FACSAria II and a panel including CD45RO, CCR7, CD25, CD127, CD95 and CD27 were used to sort naive, central memory, regulatory and stem cell-like memory CD4+ T cells. A purity above 95% was achieved for all sorted populations. PBMCs were separated immediately by Lymphoprep density gradient centrifugation and were stained directly, without being cultured. Samples were stained and sorted in pairs, with one healthy donor and one patient per experiment, so that batch effects were minimized.

Here the chain combines TRBV28 and TRBJ1-6, with an unclear D gene assignment. This TCR was recovered from a man younger than 30 in good health. Sequencing was performed on naive CD4+ T cells from blood. The cell subset or site tag for this specimen amounts to: true naive CD4+ T cells. The DNA sequence is TGTGCCAGCAGTTTTTCCATTTCACCCCTCCACTTT. It translates as CASSFSISPLHF.